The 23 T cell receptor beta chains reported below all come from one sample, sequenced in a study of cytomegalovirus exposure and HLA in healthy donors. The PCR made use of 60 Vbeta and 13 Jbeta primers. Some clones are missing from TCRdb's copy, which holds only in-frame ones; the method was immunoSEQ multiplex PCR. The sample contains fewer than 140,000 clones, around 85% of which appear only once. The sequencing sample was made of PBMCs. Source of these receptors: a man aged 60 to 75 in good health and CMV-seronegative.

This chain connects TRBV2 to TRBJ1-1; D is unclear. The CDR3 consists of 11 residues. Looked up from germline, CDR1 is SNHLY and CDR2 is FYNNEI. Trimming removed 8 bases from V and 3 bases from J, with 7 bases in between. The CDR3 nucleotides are TGTGCCAGCTCGGAGGACACTGAAGCTTTCTTT. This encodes CASSEDTEAFF. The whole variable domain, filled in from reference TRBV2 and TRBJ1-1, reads EPEVTQTPSHQVTQMGQEVILRCVPISNHLYFYWYRQILGQKVEFLVSFYNNEISEKSEIFDDQFSVERPDGSNFTLKIRSTKLEDSAMYFCASSEDTEAFFGQGTRLTVV.

In DNA form, the CDR3 reads TGCGCCAGCAGCTCCTCCGAGCGGAATTCACCCCTCCACTTT. Translation: CASSSSERNSPLHF. The chain uses TRBV5-1 and TRBJ1-6; D gene unclear. Trimming cost V 3 bases and J 7 bases, with 11 bases left between them. The CDR3 length is 14 residues. The germline CDR1 and CDR2 sequences are SGHRS and YFSETQ.

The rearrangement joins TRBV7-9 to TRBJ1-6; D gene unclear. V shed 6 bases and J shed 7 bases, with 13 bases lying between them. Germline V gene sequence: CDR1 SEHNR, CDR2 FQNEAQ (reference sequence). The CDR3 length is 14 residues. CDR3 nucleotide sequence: TGTGCCAGCAGGTCCGGGTCTGGGAATTCACCCCTCCACTTT. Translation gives CASRSGSGNSPLHF.

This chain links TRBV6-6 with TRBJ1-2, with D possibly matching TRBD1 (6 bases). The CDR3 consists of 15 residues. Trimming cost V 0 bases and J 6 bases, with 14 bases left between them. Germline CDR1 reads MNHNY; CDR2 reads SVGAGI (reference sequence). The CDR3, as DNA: TGTGCCAGCAGTTACTCGAGGGAGGGGGTAGATGGCTACACCTTC. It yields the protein CASSYSREGVDGYTF.

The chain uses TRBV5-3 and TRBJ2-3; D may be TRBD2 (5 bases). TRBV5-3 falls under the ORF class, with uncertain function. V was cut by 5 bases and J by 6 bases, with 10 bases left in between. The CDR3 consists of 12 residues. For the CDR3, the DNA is TGTGCCAGAAGACCGAGGGCTGATACGCAGTATTTT. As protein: CARRPRADTQYF.

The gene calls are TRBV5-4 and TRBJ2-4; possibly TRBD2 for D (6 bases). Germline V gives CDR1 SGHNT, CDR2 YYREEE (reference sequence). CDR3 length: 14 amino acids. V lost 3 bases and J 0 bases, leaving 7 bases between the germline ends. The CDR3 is CASSSGVAKNIQYF. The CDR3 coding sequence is TGTGCCAGCAGCTCGGGGGTAGCCAAAAACATTCAGTACTTC.

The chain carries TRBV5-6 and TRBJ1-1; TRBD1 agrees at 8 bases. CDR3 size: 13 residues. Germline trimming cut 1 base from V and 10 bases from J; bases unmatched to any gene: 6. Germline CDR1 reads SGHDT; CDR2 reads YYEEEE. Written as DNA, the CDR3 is TGTGCCAGCAGCTTGAACAGGGGGGGGGTAGCTTTCTTT. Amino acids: CASSLNRGGVAFF.

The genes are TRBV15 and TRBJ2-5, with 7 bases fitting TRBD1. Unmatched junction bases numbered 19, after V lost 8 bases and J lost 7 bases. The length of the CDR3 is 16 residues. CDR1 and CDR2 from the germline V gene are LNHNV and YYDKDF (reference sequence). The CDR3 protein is CATQILLQGRYGTQYF. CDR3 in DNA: TGTGCCACCCAGATATTATTACAGGGGCGATATGGGACCCAGTACTTC.

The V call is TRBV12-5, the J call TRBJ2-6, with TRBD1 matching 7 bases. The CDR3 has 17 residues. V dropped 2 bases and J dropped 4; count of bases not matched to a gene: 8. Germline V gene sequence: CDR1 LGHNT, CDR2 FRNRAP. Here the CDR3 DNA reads TGTGCTAGTGGTTTGTCCTATACAGGGGACGGGGCCAACGTCCTGACTTTC. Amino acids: CASGLSYTGDGANVLTF.

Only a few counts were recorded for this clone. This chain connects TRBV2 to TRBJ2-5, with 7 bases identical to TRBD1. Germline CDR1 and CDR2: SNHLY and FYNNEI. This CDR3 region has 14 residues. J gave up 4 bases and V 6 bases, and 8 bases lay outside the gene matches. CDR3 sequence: CASSANPGGETQYF. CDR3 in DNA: TGTGCCAGCAGCGCTAATCCAGGGGGAGAGACCCAGTACTTC.

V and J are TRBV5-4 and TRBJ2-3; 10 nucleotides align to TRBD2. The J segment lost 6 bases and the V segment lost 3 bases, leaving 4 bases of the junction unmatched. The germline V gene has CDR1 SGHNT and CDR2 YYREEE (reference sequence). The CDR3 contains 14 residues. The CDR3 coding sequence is TGTGCCAGCAGCTCTAGCGGGGGTTCGGATACGCAGTATTTT. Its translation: CASSSSGGSDTQYF.

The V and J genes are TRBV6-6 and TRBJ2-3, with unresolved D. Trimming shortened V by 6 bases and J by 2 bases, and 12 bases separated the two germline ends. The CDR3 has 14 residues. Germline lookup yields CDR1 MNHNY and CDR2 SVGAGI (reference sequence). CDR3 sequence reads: CASRLARNTDTQYF. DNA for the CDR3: TGTGCCAGCAGACTTGCTAGGAACACAGATACGCAGTATTTT.

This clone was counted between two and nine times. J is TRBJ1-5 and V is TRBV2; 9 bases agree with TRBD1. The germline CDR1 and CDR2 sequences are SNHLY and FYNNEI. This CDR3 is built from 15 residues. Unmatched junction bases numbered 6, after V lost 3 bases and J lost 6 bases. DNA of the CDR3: TGTGCCAGCAGTGATCAGGGACAGGGAATTCAGCCCCAGCATTTT. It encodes CASSDQGQGIQPQHF.

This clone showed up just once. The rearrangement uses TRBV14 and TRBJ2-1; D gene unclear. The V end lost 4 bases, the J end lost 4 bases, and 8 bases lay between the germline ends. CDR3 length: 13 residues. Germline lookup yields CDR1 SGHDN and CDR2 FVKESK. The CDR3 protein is CASSPSLYNEQFF. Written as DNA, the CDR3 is TGTGCCAGCAGCCCCTCCCTTTACAATGAGCAGTTCTTC.

The CDR3 region has the DNA TGTGCCAGCAGCCAATCAGACAGGGAAAAAAACATTCAGTACTTC. This codes for CASSQSDREKNIQYF. The V and J genes are TRBV4-2 and TRBJ2-4; 7 nucleotides agree with TRBD1. Losses at the gene ends were 2 bases for V and 4 bases for J; bases not matched to a gene: 5. Germline CDR1 LGHNA, CDR2 YNFKEQ. The CDR3 is 15 residues long.

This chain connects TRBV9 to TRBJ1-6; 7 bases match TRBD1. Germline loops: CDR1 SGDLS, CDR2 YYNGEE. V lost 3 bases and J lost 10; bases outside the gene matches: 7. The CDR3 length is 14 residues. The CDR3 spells CASSARDSYSPLHF. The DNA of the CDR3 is TGTGCCAGCAGCGCCCGGGACAGTTACTCACCCCTCCACTTT.

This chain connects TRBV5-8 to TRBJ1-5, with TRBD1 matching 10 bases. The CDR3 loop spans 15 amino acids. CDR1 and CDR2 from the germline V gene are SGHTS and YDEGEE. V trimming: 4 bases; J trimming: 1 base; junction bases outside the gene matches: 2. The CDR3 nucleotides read TGTGCCAGCAGCAGGACAGGGGGAAGCAATCAGCCCCAGCATTTT. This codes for CASSRTGGSNQPQHF.

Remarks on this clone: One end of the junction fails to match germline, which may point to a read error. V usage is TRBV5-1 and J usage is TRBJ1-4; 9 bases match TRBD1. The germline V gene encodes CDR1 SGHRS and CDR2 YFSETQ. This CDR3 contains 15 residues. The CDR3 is CASSIGQGLAETLFF. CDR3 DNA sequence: TGCGCCAGCAGCATAGGACAGGGGTTGGCGGAAACACTGTTTTTT.

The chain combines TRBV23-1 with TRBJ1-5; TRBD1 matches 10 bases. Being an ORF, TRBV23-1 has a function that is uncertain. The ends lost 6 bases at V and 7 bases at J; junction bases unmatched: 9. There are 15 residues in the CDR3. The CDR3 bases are TGCGCCAGCAGAACCGGGACAGGGGTTTACCAGCCCCAGCATTTT. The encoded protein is CASRTGTGVYQPQHF.

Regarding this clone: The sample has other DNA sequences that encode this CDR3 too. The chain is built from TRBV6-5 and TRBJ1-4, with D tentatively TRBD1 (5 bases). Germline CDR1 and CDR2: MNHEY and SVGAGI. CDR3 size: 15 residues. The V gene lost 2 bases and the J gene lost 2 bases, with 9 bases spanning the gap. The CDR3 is CASSYGGATNEKLFF. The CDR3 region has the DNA TGTGCCAGCAGTTACGGCGGGGCCACTAATGAAAAACTGTTTTTT.

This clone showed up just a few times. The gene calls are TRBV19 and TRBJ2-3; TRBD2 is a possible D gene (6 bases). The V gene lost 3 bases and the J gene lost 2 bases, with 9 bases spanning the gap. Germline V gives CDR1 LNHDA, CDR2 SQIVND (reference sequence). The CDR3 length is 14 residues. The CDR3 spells CASSMEGYTDTQYF. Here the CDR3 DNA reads TGTGCCAGTAGTATGGAGGGATACACAGATACGCAGTATTTT.

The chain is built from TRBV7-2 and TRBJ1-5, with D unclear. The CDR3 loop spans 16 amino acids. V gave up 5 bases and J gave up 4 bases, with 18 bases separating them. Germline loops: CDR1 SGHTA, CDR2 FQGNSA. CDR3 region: CASSAYEASLNQPQHF. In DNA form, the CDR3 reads TGTGCCAGCAGCGCCTACGAGGCCTCCCTTAATCAGCCCCAGCATTTT.

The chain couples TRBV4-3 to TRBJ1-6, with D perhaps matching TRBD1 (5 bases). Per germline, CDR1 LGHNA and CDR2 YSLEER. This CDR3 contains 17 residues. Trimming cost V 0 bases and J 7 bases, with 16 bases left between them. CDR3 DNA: TGCGCCAGCAGCCAAGATTCTAAGCAGGGAGGAAATTCACCCCTCCACTTT. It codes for CASSQDSKQGGNSPLHF.